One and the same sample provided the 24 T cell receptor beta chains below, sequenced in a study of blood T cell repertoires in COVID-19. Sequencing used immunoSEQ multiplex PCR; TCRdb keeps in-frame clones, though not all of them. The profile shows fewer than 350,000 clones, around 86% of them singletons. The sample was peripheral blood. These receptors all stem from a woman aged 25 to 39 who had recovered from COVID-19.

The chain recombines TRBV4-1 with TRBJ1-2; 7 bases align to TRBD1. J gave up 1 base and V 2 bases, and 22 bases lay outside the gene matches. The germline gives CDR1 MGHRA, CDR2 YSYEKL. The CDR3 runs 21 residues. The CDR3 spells CASSQFSVAGQTTAYNYGYTF. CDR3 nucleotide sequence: TGCGCCAGCAGCCAATTTTCGGTCGCGGGACAGACAACAGCGTATAACTATGGCTACACCTTC.

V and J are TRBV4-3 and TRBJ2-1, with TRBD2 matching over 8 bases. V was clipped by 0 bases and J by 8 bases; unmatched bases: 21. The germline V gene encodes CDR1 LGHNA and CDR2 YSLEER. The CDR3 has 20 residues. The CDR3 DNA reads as TGCGCCAGCAGCCAAGAGGACAATATTGGTGGAGCGGGAGTTCCCCATGAGCAGTTCTTC. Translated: CASSQEDNIGGAGVPHEQFF.

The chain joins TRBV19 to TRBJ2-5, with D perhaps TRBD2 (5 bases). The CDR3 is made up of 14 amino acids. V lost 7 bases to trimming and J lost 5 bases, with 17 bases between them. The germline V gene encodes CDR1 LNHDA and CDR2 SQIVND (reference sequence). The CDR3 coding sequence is TGTGCCAGTAAGGAACCCTCGGGGTGGGAGACCCAGTACTTC. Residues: CASKEPSGWETQYF.

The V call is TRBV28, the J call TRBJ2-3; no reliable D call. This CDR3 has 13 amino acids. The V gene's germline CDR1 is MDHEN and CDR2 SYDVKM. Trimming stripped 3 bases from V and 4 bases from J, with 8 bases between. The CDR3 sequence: CASSFSGADTQYF. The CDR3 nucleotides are TGTGCCAGCAGTTTTTCAGGCGCAGATACGCAGTATTTT.

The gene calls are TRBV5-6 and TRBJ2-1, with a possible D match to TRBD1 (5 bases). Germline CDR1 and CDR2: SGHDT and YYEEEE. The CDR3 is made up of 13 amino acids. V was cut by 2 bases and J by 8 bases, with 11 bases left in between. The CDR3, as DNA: TGTGCCAGCAGCTTACTTAGGGGCCATGAGCAGTTCTTC. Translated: CASSLLRGHEQFF. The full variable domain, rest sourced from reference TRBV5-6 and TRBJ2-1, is DAGVTQSPTHLIKTRGQQVTLRCSPKSGHDTVSWYQQALGQGPQFIFQYYEEEERQRGNFPDRFSGHQFPNYSSELNVNALLLGDSALYLCASSLLRGHEQFFGPGTRLTVL.

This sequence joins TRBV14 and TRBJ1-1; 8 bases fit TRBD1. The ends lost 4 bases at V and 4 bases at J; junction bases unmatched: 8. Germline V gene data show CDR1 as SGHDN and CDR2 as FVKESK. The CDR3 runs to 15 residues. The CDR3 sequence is CASSPTRTGSTEAFF. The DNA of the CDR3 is TGTGCCAGCAGCCCGACTCGGACAGGGAGCACTGAAGCTTTCTTT.

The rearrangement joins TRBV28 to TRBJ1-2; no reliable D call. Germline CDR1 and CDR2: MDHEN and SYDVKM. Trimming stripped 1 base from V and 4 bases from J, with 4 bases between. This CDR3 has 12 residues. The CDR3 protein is CASSLSTYGYTF. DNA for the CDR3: TGTGCCAGCAGTTTATCTACCTATGGCTACACCTTC.

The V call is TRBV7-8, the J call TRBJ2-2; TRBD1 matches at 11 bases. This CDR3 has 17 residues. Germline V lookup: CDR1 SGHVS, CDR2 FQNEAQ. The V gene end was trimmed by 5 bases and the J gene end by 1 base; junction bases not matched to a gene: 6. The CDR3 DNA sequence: TGTGCCAGCAGCCCGCGGACAGGGGGCATGAACACCGGGGAGCTGTTTTTT. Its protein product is CASSPRTGGMNTGELFF. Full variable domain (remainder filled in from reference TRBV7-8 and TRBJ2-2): GAGVSQSPRYKVAKRGQDVALRCDPISGHVSLFWYQQALGQGPEFLTYFQNEAQLDKSGLPSDRFFAERPEGSVSTLKIQRTQQEDSAVYLCASSPRTGGMNTGELFFGEGSRLTVL.

The CDR3 protein is CASSLATGEQYF. CDR3 DNA sequence: TGTGCCAGCAGTTTGGCCACAGGCGAGCAGTACTTC. The chain employs TRBV28 and TRBJ2-7; a possible D gene is TRBD1 (5 bases). Trimming took 3 bases from V and 6 from J, leaving 9 bases between them. The CDR3 has 12 residues. CDR1 MDHEN and CDR2 SYDVKM come from the germline V gene.

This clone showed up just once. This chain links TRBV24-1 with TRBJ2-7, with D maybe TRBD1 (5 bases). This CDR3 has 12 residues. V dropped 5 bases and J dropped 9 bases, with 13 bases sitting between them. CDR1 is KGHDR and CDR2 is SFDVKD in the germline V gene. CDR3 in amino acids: CATSAEDSMQYF. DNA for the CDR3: TGTGCCACCAGTGCCGAAGACAGCATGCAGTACTTC.

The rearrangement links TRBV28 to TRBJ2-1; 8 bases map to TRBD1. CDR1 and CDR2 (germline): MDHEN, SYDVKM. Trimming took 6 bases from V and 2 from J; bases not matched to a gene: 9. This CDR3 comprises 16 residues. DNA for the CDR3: TGTGCCAGCAGCGGCACACCGGGACAGGCCTACAATGAGCAGTTCTTC. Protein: CASSGTPGQAYNEQFF. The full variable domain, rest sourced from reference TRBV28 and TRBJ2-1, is DVKVTQSSRYLVKRTGEKVFLECVQDMDHENMFWYRQDPGLGLRLIYFSYDVKMKEKGDIPEGYSVSREKKERFSLILESASTNQTSMYLCASSGTPGQAYNEQFFGPGTRLTVL.

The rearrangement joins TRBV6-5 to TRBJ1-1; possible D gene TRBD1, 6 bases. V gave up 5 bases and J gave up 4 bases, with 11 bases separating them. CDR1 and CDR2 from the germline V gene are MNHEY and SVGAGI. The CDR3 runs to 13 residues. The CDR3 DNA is TGTGCCAGCAGTCTTGACAGGAGCACTGAAGCTTTCTTT. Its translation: CASSLDRSTEAFF.

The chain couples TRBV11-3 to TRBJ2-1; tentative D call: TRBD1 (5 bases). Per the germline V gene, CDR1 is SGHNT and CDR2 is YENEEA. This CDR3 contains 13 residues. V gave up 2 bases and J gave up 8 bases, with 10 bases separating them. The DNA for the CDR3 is TGTGCCAGCAGCTTATACGGCAGGGATGAGCAGTTCTTC. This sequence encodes CASSLYGRDEQFF.

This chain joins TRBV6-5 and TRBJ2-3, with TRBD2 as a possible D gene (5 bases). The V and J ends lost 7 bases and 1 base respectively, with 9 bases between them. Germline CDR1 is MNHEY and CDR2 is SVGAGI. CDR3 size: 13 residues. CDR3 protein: CASTRRGTDTQYF. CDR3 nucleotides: TGTGCCAGCACTAGGCGGGGCACAGATACGCAGTATTTT.

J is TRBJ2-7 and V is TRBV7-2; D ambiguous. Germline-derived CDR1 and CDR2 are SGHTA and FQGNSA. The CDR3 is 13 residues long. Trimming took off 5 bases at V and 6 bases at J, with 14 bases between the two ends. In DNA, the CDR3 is TGTGCCAGCAGCCCTTCGTCTTTTCGCGAGCAGTACTTC. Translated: CASSPSSFREQYF.

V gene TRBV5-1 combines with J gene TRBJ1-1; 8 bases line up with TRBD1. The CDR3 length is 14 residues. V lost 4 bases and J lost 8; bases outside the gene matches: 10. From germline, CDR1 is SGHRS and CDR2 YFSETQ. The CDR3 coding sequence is TGCGCCAGCAGCATTGGGACAGGCCTGGGAGAAGCTTTCTTT. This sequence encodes CASSIGTGLGEAFF.

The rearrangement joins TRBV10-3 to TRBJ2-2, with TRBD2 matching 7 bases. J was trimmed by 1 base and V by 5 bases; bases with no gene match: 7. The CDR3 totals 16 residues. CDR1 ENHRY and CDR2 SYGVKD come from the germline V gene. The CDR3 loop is CAISKTGLKNTGELFF. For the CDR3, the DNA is TGTGCCATCAGTAAAACGGGACTAAAGAACACCGGGGAGCTGTTTTTT.

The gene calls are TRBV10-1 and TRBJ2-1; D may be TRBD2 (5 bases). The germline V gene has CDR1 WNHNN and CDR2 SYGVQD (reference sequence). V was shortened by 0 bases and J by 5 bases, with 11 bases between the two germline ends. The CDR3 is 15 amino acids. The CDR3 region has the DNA TGCGCCAGCAGTGAGTCGTTATATAGCGACAATGAGCAGTTCTTC. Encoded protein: CASSESLYSDNEQFF.

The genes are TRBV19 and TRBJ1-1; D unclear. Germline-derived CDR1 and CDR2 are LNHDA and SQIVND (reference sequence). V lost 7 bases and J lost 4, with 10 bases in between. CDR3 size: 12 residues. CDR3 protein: CASTPSGTEAFF. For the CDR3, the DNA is TGTGCCAGTACCCCGAGTGGCACTGAAGCTTTCTTT.

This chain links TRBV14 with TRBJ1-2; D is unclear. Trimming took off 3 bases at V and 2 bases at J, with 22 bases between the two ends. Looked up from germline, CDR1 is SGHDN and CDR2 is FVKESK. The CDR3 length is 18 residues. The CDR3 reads CASSHHSRRSVLNYGYTF. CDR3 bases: TGTGCCAGCAGCCACCATAGCAGACGATCAGTTTTGAACTATGGCTACACCTTC.

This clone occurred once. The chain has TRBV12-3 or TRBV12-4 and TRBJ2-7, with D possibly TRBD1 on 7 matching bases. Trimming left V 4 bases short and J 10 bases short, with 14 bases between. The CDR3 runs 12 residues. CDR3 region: CASSWGDRTQYF. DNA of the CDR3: TGTGCCAGCAGTTGGGGGGACAGAACCCAGTACTTC.

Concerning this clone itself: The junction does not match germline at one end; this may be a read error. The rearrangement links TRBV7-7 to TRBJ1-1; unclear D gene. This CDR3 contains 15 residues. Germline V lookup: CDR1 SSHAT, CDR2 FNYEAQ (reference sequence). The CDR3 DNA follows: TGTGCTAGCAGCCCCTTAGGCCTGGCGGACACTGAAGCTTTCTTT. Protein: CASSPLGLADTEAFF.

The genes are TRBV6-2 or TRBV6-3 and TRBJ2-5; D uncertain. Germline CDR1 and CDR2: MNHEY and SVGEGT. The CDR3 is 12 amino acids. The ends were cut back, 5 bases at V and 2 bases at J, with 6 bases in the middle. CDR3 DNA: TGTGCCAGCAGTGGCCCTCAAGAGACCCAGTACTTC. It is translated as CASSGPQETQYF.

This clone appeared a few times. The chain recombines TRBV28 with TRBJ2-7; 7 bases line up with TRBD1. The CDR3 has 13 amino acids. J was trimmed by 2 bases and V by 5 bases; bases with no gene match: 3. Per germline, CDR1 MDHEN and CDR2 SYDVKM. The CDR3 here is CASSLDRAYEQYF. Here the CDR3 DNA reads TGTGCCAGCAGTCTAGACAGGGCCTACGAGCAGTACTTC.